Listed here is a single T cell receptor (beta chain). The antigen remains unidentified. The data belong to a study of human T cells and chemical hapten exposure. Study details: All patients underwent weekly scalp dosing with diphenylcyclopropenone for the full roughly 25-week study. Study-level results: DPC sensitization produced no change in TCRs with frequency above 1 in 1000. Because all patients had alopecia, their immune responses might differ from healthy ones.

Stated time point: patch test 1, 2 weeks after DPC sensitization. Treatment meaning: therapeutic diphenylcyclopropenone sensitization with weekly scalp DPC. Original methodology: Sequenced samples showed a median of 95,638 TCRs each, with counts running from around 25,000 to 690,000. TCRdb re-analysed the RACE reads in MiXCR, keeping a single row per CDR3 protein. The V and J calls come from TCRdb's annotation, not from the publication. There are approximately 340,000 distinct CDR3 sequences in the sample; around 7% occur only once, and 8.4% lies in the top ten. This receptor was identified in a woman aged 18-29 years with alopecia areata. Some clones in this sample may be carry-over from other donors' samples. Material: whole blood, obtained in connection with sensitization to the hapten diphenylcyclopropenone (DPC).

CDR3 residues: CASSTEPMWGSGYTF. The CDR3 bases are TGTGCCAGCAGCACGGAGCCTATGTGGGGCTCTGGCTACACCTTC. The chain is built from TRBV5-6 and TRBJ1-2; perhaps TRBD1 as D (5 bases). The CDR3 is 15 amino acids. Trimming pared 4 bases from V and 7 bases from J, leaving 20 bases between. Germline CDR1 and CDR2: SGHDT and YYEEEE. Looking up the rest from reference TRBV5-6 and TRBJ1-2 gives the full variable domain: DAGVTQSPTHLIKTRGQQVTLRCSPKSGHDTVSWYQQALGQGPQFIFQYYEEEERQRGNFPDRFSGHQFPNYSSELNVNALLLGDSALYLCASSTEPMWGSGYTFGSGTRLTVV.